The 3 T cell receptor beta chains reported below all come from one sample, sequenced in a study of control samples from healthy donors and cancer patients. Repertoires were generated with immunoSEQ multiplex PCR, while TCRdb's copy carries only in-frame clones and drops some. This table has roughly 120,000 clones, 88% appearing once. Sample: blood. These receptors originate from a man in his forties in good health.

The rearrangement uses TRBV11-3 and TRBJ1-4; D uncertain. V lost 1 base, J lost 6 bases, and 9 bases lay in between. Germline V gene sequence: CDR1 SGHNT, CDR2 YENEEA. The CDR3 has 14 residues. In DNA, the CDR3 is TGTGCCAGCAGCTTAGGGAGAGCGGATGAAAAACTGTTTTTT. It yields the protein CASSLGRADEKLFF.

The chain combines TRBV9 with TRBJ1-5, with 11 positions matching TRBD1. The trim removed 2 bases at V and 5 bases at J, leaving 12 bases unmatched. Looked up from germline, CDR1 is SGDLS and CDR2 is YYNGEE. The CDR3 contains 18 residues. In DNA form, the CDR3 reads TGTGCCAGCAGCGTTAGACCTTCGGGACAGGGGGGAGATCAGCCCCAGCATTTT. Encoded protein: CASSVRPSGQGGDQPQHF.

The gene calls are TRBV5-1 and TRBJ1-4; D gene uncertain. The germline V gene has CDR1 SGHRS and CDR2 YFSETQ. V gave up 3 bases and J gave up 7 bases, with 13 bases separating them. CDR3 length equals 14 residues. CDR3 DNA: TGCGCCAGCAGCTCCGGAGGGCTGGGTGAAAAACTGTTTTTT. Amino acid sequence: CASSSGGLGEKLFF.